This T cell receptor (beta chain) came from a study of T-cell reconstitution after alpha-beta-depleted transplantation in children. Library preparation (for TCRbeta) was performed with unique molecular identifiers. TCRdb itself ran the PCR reads through MiXCR, one entry per CDR3 protein. Among under 450,000 distinct CDR3 sequences listed, about an eighth were seen once. Many counts were recorded for this clonotype. The germline V and J ends were trimmed by 1 base and 0 bases, with 11 bases remaining between them. Germline-derived CDR1 and CDR2 are SGHKS and YYEKEE (reference sequence). The CDR3 covers 15 residues.

The sequence was collected from a human donor who donated a stem cell graft to a child with Fanconi anemia. This specimen consisted of PBMCs, obtained from the stem cell graft. The chain is built from TRBV5-5 and TRBJ2-7; D possibly uses TRBD1 or TRBD2 (5 bases each). Written as DNA, the CDR3 is TGTGCCAGCAGCTTGACGGCAGGGAGCTCCTACGAGCAGTACGTC. It yields the protein CASSLTAGSSYEQYV.